Listed below are T cell receptor beta chains from one sample, sequenced in a study of T cell changes during pregnancy in multiple sclerosis. Profiling relied on immunoSEQ multiplex PCR, and the TCRdb table lists in-frame clones only, not all of them. The sample carries approximately 38,000 clones, around 94% recorded once. Sequencing was performed on peripheral blood, taken in the third trimester of pregnancy. These receptor sequences come from a female donor with multiple sclerosis, enrolled in a pregnancy study. The CDR3 runs from the conserved cysteine through the conserved F or W. A D gene is named only where the DNA matches it firmly. Some rows mark clone size as missing; the rest say once, few, many or name a class of expanded clone.

>.|TRBV2|.|TRBJ2-5
TGTGCCAGCAGTGAAACGGGACTCCAAAGAGGGACCCAGTACTTC
CASSETGLQRGTQYF
>.|TRBV7-9|.|TRBJ2-7
TGTGCCAGCAGCTTAGAGGGGCGGTACGAGCAGTACTTC
CASSLEGRYEQYF
>.|TRBV5-6|TRBD2|TRBJ2-1
TGTGCCAGCAGCTCACAAATCAGCGGGGGGGTCTACAATGAGCAGTTCTTC
CASSSQISGGVYNEQFF
>.|TRBV5-4|.|TRBJ1-1
TGTGCCAGCAGCCCGGACGTAGGGGGAATTACTGAAGCTTTCTTT
CASSPDVGGITEAFF
>once|TRBV11-3|.|TRBJ2-7
TGTGCCAGCAGCTTGGACAGCATATACGAGCAGTACTTC
CASSLDSIYEQYF
>.|TRBV19|TRBD1|TRBJ2-5
TGTGCCAGTAGTAAAAGGACAGGGGGCTTAGAGACCCAGTACTTC
CASSKRTGGLETQYF
>.|TRBV5-1|TRBD1|TRBJ2-2
TGCGCCAGCAGCCCGGACAGGCCATCAGCCGGGGAGCTGTTTTTT
CASSPDRPSAGELFF
>.|TRBV7-2|.|TRBJ2-7
TGTGCCAGCAGCGGCTGGGGGCTCGGAGACTACGAGCAGTACTTC
CASSGWGLGDYEQYF
>.|TRBV7-3|TRBD2|TRBJ2-3
TGTGCCAGCAGCCTTAGCGGGGGGGCCCCAACAGATACGCAGTATTTT
CASSLSGGAPTDTQYF
>.|TRBV23-1|.|TRBJ2-7
TGCGCCAGCAGTCAATCAAGATTAAACAGGGAATCCCCCTACGAGCAGTACTTC
CASSQSRLNRESPYEQYF
>.|TRBV9|TRBD1|TRBJ1-2
TGTGCCAGCAGCAAAGACAGGGGGAACTATCTCGGCTACACCTTC
CASSKDRGNYLGYTF
>.|TRBV12-5|TRBD1|TRBJ1-6
TGTGCTAGTGGTAGTCGGGACAGGGAAGAAGTAAGTCATAATTCACCCCTCCACTTT
CASGSRDREEVSHNSPLHF
>.|TRBV27|.|TRBJ1-4
TGTGCCAGCAGCGGACTGGCAACTAATGAAAAACTGTTTTTT
CASSGLATNEKLFF
>.|TRBV6-1|.|TRBJ1-1
TGTGCCAGCCAACAGAACACTGAAGCTTTCTTT
CASQQNTEAFF
>.|TRBV5-1|TRBD2|TRBJ2-3
TGCGCCAGCAGCGAAAGGACTAGCGGAGATACGCAGTATTTT
CASSERTSGDTQYF
>.|TRBV6-1|.|TRBJ1-3
TGTGCCAGCAGTGAACGACATGCTGGAAACACCACATATTTT
CASSERHAGNTTYF
>.|TRBV15|TRBD1|TRBJ1-5
TGTGCCACCAGCAGAGCGACAGGGCAAGGGGCTAGCAATCAGCCCCAGCATTTT
CATSRATGQGASNQPQHF
>.|TRBV28|.|TRBJ1-2
TGTGCCAGCAGTTTGGATGGGCGGGGGGCGAGGGGCTACACCTTC
CASSLDGRGARGYTF
>.|TRBV15|TRBD1|TRBJ2-2
TGTGCCACCAGCCGAACCGGGACAGGGGGCTCGGGGGAGCTGTTTTTT
CATSRTGTGGSGELFF
>.|TRBV6-5|.|TRBJ1-1
TGTGCCAGCAGTTACTCGAAGGGAGGGACTGAAGCTTTCTTT
CASSYSKGGTEAFF
>.|TRBV7-2|.|TRBJ1-1
TGTGCCAGCAGCTTGGGGCCAGCGAACACTGAAGCTTTCTTT
CASSLGPANTEAFF
>.|TRBV4-3|.|TRBJ1-3
TGCGCCAGCAGCCAAGCGGGTGGAAACACCATATATTTT
CASSQAGGNTIYF
>.|TRBV28|.|TRBJ1-2
TGTGCCAGCAGTTTATCCCGGGTTAACTATGGCTACACCTTC
CASSLSRVNYGYTF
>.|TRBV7-9|.|TRBJ1-2
TGTGCCAGCAGCTTCCCAGGGGACTATGGCTACACCTTC
CASSFPGDYGYTF
>.|TRBV28|.|TRBJ1-2
TGTGCCAGCAGCCCCGTCCCCCGGGGCTACACCTTC
CASSPVPRGYTF
>.|TRBV9|.|TRBJ2-5
TGTGCCAGCAGCGTAAATCCCCGAGAGACCCAGTACTTC
CASSVNPRETQYF